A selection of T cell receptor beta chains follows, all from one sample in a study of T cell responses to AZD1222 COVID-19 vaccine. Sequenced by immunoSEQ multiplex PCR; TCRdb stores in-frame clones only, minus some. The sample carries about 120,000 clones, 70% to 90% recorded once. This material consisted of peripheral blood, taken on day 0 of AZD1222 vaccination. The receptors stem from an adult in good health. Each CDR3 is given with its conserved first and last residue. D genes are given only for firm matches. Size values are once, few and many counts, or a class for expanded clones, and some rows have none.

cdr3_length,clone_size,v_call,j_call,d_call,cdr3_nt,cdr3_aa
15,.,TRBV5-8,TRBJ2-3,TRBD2,TGTGCCAGCAGCTCGGGACTAGCGAGGACAGATACGCAGTATTTT,CASSSGLARTDTQYF
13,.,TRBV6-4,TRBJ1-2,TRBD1,TGTGCCAGCAGCGAAACAGGGGAGTATGGCTACACCTTC,CASSETGEYGYTF
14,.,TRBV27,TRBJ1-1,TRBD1,TGTGCCAGCAGTCAGGACAGGGCGAACACTGAAGCTTTCTTT,CASSQDRANTEAFF
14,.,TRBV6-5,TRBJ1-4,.,TGTGCCAGCTTCGCCCACCCGGGACTCGGGGAACTGTTTTTT,CASFAHPGLGELFF
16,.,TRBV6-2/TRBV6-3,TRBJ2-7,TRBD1,TGTGCCAGCAGCCTCGGACAGGTGGGCACCTCCTACGAGCAGTACTTC,CASSLGQVGTSYEQYF
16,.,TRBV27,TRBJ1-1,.,TGTGCCAGCAGGGCCTTGACAGGAGTTATGAACACTGAAGCTTTCTTT,CASRALTGVMNTEAFF
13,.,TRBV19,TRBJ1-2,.,TGTGCCAGTAGTCCGACAGGATACTATGGCTACACCTTC,CASSPTGYYGYTF
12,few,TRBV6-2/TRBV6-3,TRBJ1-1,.,TGTGCCAGCAGTTACTGGGGGACTGAAGCTTTCTTT,CASSYWGTEAFF
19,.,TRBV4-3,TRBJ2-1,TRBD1,TGCGCCAGCAGCCAAGTAGGTCAGAGCGGGACAGGGGTCTACAATGAGCAGTTCTTC,CASSQVGQSGTGVYNEQFF
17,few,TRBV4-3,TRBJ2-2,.,TGCGCCAGCAGCCAAGTCCCACGAGGGGCCACGAACGGGGAGCTGTTTTTT,CASSQVPRGATNGELFF
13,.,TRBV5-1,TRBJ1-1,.,TGCGCCAGCAGCTTGGATATAGGGCTTGAAGCTTTCTTT,CASSLDIGLEAFF
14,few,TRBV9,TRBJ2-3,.,TGTGCCAGCAGCGTACGGGGGGCCACAGATACGCAGTATTTT,CASSVRGATDTQYF
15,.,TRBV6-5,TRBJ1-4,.,TGTGCCAGCAGACCTCCTCACGGCAGGGACGAAAAACTGTTTTTT,CASRPPHGRDEKLFF
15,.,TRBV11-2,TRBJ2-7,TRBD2,TGTGCCAGCAGCGGGCGGGGGAGTTTCTCCTACGAGCAGTACTTC,CASSGRGSFSYEQYF
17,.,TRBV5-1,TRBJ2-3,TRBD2,TGCGCCAGCAGCTTGGGTACTAGCGGGGCCCTCACAGATACGCAGTATTTT,CASSLGTSGALTDTQYF
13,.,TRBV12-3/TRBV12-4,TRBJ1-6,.,TGTGCCAGCAGTTTAACGGTGGAATCACCCCTCCACTTT,CASSLTVESPLHF
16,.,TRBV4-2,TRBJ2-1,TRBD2,TGTGCCAGCAGCAAAGCGGGTCTAGCGGGTCTCAATGAGCAGTTCTTC,CASSKAGLAGLNEQFF
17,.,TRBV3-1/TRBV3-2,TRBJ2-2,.,TGTGCCAGCAGACAAGTCTCGACAGGTGGGAACACCGGGGAGCTGTTTTTT,CASRQVSTGGNTGELFF
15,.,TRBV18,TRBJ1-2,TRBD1,TGTGCCAGCTCACCGGGACAGGGGTACGGGGACGGCTACACCTTC,CASSPGQGYGDGYTF
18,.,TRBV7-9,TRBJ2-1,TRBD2,TGTGCCAGCAGCTCGGGGGGGGCAACAATCCAATCCCCCGATGAGCAGTTCTTC,CASSSGGATIQSPDEQFF
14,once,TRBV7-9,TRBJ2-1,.,TGTGCCAGCAGCACCCACAATTCTAACAATGAGCAGTTCTTC,CASSTHNSNNEQFF
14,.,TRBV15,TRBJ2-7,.,TGTGCCACCAAAGCCTGGGACTCCTCCTACGAGCAGTACTTC,CATKAWDSSYEQYF
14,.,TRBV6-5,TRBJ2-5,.,TGTGCCAGCAGTCCCCGGCCCCGGGGGGAGACCCAGTACTTC,CASSPRPRGETQYF
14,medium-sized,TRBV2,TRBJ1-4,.,TGTGCCAGCAGTGTTGTGAAAGGGGATGAAAAACTGTTTTTT,CASSVVKGDEKLFF
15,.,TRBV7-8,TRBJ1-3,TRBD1,TGTGCCAGCAGCTTAGGAACAGGGGGTGTAAACACCATATATTTT,CASSLGTGGVNTIYF
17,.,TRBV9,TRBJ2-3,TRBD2,TGTGCCAGCAGTGAGCAAATACTAGCGGCTAGCACAGATACGCAGTATTTT,CASSEQILAASTDTQYF
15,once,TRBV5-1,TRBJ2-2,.,TGCGCCAGCAGCTTGGTAGGGCTAGGGACCGGGGAGCTGTTTTTT,CASSLVGLGTGELFF
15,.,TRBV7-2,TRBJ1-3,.,TGTGCCAGCAGCTTAGGACTTAACTCTGGAAACACCATATATTTT,CASSLGLNSGNTIYF
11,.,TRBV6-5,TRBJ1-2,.,TGTGCCAGCCGCAGGGGCTATGGCTACACCTTC,CASRRGYGYTF
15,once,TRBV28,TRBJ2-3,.,TGTGCCAGCAGTTGGGGGGTGAAGTCCACAGATACGCAGTATTTT,CASSWGVKSTDTQYF
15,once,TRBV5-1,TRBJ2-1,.,TGCGCCAGCAGCTTGGGCTGGGGGCTCGTCAATGAGCAGTTCTTC,CASSLGWGLVNEQFF
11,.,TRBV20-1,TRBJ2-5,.,TGCAGTGCTAGGGGGCTGGAGACCCAGTACTTC,CSARGLETQYF
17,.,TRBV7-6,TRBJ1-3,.,TGTGCCAGCAGCTTAGTAGGAACCGGGGATACTGGAAACACCATATATTTT,CASSLVGTGDTGNTIYF
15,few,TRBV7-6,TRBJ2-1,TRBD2,TGTGCCAGCAGCTTAGGGCTAGCGGGGGTAAATGAGCAGTTCTTC,CASSLGLAGVNEQFF
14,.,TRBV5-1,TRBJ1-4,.,TGCGCCAGCAGCTTGGACAGTACTAATGAAAAACTGTTTTTT,CASSLDSTNEKLFF
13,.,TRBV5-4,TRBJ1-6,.,TGTGCCAGCAGCTTGTACCGAGGTTCACCCCTCCACTTT,CASSLYRGSPLHF
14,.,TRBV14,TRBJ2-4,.,TGTGCCAGCAGCCAAGGGGACACACTCAACATTCAGTACTTC,CASSQGDTLNIQYF
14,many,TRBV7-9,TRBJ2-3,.,TGTGCCAGCAGCCCTCGGGATGAGGGAGGTACGCAGTATTTT,CASSPRDEGGTQYF
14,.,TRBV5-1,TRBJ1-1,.,TGCGCCAGCAGCCCGGACAGATCTCAAACTGAAGCTTTCTTT,CASSPDRSQTEAFF
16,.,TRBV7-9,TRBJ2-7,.,TGTGCCAGCAGCGGTCAGACAGGAGAAACTTCCTACGAGCAGTACTTC,CASSGQTGETSYEQYF
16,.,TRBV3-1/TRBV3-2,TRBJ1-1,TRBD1,TGTGCCAGCAGCCAAGGCCAACAGGGGGGGACCCGAGAAGCTTTCTTT,CASSQGQQGGTREAFF
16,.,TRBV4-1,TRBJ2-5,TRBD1,TGCGCCAGCAGCCCCGACGGCAGGGGGTCTCAAGAGACCCAGTACTTC,CASSPDGRGSQETQYF
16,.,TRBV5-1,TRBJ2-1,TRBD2,TGCGCCAGCAGCTTGGTTGGCGGGGGGTCTCACAATGAGCAGTTCTTC,CASSLVGGGSHNEQFF
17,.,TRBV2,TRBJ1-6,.,TGTGCCAGTACCAGATCGACACCCTTCTCCTATAATTCACCCCTCCACTTT,CASTRSTPFSYNSPLHF
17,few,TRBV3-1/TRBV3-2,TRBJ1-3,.,TGTGCCAGCAGCCAAGATTTTCAGGACAGCTCTGGAAACACCATATATTTT,CASSQDFQDSSGNTIYF
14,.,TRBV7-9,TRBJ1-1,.,TGTGCCAGCAGCCCACGGAGTTCGAACACTGAAGCTTTCTTT,CASSPRSSNTEAFF
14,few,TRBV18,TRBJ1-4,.,TGTGCCAGCTCACCGGACAGTGAAGAAGAAAAACTGTTTTTT,CASSPDSEEEKLFF
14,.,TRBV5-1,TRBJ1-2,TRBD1,TGCGCCAGCAGGCCAGGACAGGGGAACTATGGCTACACCTTC,CASRPGQGNYGYTF
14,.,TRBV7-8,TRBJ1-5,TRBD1,TGTGCCAGCAGCGTTAGGGGGCTGGATCAGCCCCAGCATTTT,CASSVRGLDQPQHF
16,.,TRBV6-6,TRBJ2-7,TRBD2,TGTGCCAGCAGTTCTGCCGTGGGGGGGAGCTCCTACGAGCAGTACTTC,CASSSAVGGSSYEQYF
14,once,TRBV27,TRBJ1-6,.,TGTGCCAGCACCCTCTCCCAGGGTAATTCACCCCTCCACTTT,CASTLSQGNSPLHF
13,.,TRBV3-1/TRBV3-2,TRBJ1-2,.,TGTGCCAGCAGCCAAGAAAACAGGGCCGGCTACACCTTC,CASSQENRAGYTF